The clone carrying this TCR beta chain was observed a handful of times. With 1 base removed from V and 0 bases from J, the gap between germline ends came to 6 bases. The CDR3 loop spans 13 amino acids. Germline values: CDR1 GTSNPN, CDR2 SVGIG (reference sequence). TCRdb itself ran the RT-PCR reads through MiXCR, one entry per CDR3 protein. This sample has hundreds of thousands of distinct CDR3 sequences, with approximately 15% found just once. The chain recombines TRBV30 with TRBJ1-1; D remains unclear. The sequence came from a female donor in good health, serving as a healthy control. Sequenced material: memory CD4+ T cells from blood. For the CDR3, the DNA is TGTGCCTGGAGTGGAGGGATGAACACTGAAGCTTTCTTT. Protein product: CAWSGGMNTEAFF.